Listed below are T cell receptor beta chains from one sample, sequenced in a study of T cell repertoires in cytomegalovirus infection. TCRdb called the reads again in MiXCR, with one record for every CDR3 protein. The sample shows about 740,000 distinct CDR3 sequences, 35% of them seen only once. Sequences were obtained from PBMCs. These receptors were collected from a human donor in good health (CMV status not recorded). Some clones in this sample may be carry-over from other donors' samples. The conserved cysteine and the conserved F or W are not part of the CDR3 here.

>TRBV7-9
ASSQIGTENYGYT
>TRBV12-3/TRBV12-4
ASREGGWGETQY
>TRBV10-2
ASSDLQGFSKETQY
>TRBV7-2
ASSLVSGGDQPQH
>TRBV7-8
ASSLARTVAGEKLF
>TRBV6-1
ASSERTGIGGVRSGANVLT
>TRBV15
ATSPKAGRGIIEAF
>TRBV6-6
ASTVTGPTGELF
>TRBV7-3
ASSLTKGRYNEQF
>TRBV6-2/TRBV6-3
ASSRPSGSQETQY
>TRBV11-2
ASSLVVSESSPLH
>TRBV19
ASSSRRLSEIATNEKLF
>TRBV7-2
ASSLVGSTEAF
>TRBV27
ASTQDRATYNEQF
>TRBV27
ASSFSTGQGDYGYT